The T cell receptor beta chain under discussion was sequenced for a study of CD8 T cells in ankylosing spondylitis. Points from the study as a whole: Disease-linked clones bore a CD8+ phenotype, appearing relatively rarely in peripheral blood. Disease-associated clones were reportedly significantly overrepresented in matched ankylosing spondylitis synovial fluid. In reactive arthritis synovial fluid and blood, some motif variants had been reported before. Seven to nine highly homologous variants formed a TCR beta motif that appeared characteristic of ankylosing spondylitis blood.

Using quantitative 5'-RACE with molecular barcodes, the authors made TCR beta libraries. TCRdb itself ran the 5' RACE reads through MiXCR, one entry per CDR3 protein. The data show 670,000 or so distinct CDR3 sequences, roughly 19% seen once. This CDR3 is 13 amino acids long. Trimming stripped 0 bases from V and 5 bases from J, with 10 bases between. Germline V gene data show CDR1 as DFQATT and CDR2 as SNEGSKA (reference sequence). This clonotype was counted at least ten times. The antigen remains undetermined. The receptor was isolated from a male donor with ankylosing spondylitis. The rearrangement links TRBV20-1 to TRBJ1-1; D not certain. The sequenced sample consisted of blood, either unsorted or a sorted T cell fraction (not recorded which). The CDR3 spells CSARDNQGTEAFF. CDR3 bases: TGCAGTGCTAGAGACAATCAAGGGACTGAAGCTTTCTTT.